This TCR beta chain was sequenced in a study of CD8 T cells in Susac syndrome. In the case of this clonotype: Antigen: not known.

Points from the study as a whole: CD8+ clones in Susac expanded most in TEMRA cells and active patients. As the study acknowledged, the number of individuals in its TCR sequencing and HLA analysis was relatively small.

Sequencing targeted TCR beta in T cells from blood (CD8+ and CD4+). RNA totalling roughly 0.45 to 1 ug underwent reverse transcription with random hexamers. Across 54 Vbeta and 13 Jbeta, immunoSEQ multiplex PCR amplified TCR beta CDR3. TCRdb called the immunoSEQ multiplex PCR reads again in MiXCR, with one record for every CDR3 protein. Altogether about 53,000 distinct CDR3 sequences are present, roughly 94% being singletons, with the ten largest covering less than 0.8%. Germline CDR1 DFQATT, CDR2 SNEGSKA (reference sequence). The CDR3 spans 12 residues. Trimming took off 5 bases at V and 5 bases at J, with 13 bases between the two ends.

The sequence derives from a human donor with Susac syndrome. The sequenced sample was CD8+ T cells from PBMCs. The V call is TRBV20-1, the J call TRBJ2-7; D tentatively fits TRBD1 or TRBD2 (5 bases each). The CDR3 bases are TGCAGTGCTTCGGTCGGGGCCCACGAGCAGTACTTC. Residues: CSASVGAHEQYF.